This T cell receptor (beta chain) originates from a study of blood T cell repertoires in COVID-19 (dated by TCRdb to 2019 to 2021). Turning to the overall study: Collaborator samples came from the United States, Italy and Spain and covered acute and convalescent phases of COVID-19. The material from the prospective study consisted of cDNA or gDNA derived from T cells, B-cell-depleted T cells, or PBMCs. Subjects who had been exposed to COVID-19, were actively infected with it, or had recovered from it provided the deeply sampled blood TCRbeta repertoires that made up the dataset. The repertoires were released in a freely available public database intended as a resource for research on the immune response to SARS-CoV-2. Samples came from the ongoing ImmuneRACE study (first 160 participants) plus 1,254 subjects from 6 global collaborators. A de-identified subject ID, COVID-19 status, age in years and sex were almost always included in the sample metadata. Where available, HLA class I and class II types were taken from metadata supplied by the sample provider and were not determined by assay-based typing. Broader findings and caveats from the paper: Clinical and demographic metadata were provided uncurated, with the amount varying by source and participant.

Each collaborating institution followed its own protocols to collect whole blood in K2EDTA tubes. For TCRbeta analysis, collaborators shipped samples as frozen whole blood, isolated PBMCs, or DNA extracted from either of those sample types. Reading from cysteine to phenylalanine, the CDR3 counts 18 amino acids. The DNA shown is the 54-base CDR3, in frame from base 1. Trimming accounts for 3 bases at V and 0 bases at J, while the number of junction bases matched to no gene is 10. CDR1 and CDR2 are drawn from the germline V gene: SGHTA, FQGNSA. A note on this clone: Its cognate antigen has yet to be identified. No clone much larger than this one lies a single base away; base qualities are absent.

TCRbeta CDR3 regions were amplified from genomic DNA by means of the immunoSEQ Assay, a bias-controlled multiplex PCR. The original methods were these. Within the assay, amplification of reference gene primers was used to estimate how many nucleated cells each sample contained. Sequence reads were collapsed and filtered to measure the absolute abundance of every unique TCRbeta CDR3 rearrangement. For each sample, productive Simpson clonality was calculated as the square root of Simpson's diversity index across productive rearrangements. As stored in TCRdb, this immuneACCESS dataset retains in-frame rearrangements with V and J assigned. A fraction of the clones does not appear; measured against another copy, unresolved V genes explain less than half of the discrepancy, and the remainder lacks a known reason. The D gene and trimming were derived from the DNA, and the V and J assignments and clone size from that table. This sample is represented by about 40,000 clones; approximately 88% of them were singletons. The ten biggest clones cover about 9.8% of the sample.

Recombination joined TRBV7-2 with TRBJ2-2, with 7 bases aligning to TRBD2. The source is a human donor in a cohort sampled during active COVID-19. The sequencing sample was made of peripheral blood. At the DNA level, the sequence is TGTGCCAGCAGCTTTCAAGCGGGACCCAGGGCGAACACCGGGGAGCTGTTTTTT. It specifies CASSFQAGPRANTGELFF.